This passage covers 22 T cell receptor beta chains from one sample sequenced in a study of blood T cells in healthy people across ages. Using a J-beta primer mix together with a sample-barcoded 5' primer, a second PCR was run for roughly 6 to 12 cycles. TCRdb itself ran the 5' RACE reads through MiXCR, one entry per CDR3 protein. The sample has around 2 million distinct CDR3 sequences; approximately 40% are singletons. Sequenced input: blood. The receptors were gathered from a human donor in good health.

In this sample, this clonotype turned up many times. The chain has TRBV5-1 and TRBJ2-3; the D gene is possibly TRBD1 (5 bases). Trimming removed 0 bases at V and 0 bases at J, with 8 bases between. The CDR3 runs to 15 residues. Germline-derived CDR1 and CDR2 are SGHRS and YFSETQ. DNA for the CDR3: TGCGCCAGCAGCTTGGCGCAGGGCAGCACAGATACGCAGTATTTT. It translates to CASSLAQGSTDTQYF.

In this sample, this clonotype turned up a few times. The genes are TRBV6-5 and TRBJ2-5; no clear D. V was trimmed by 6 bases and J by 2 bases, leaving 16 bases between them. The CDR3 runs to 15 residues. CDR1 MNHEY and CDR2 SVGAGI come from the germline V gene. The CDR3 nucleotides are TGTGCCAGCAGCCGCCGTTGGGCGTTGCAAGAGACCCAGTACTTC. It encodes CASSRRWALQETQYF.

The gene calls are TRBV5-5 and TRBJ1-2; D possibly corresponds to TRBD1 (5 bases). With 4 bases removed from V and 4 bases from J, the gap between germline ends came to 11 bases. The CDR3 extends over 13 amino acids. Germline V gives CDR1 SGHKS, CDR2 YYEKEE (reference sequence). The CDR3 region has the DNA TGTGCCAGCAGCAACATCGACAGCTATGGCTACACCTTC. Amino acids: CASSNIDSYGYTF.

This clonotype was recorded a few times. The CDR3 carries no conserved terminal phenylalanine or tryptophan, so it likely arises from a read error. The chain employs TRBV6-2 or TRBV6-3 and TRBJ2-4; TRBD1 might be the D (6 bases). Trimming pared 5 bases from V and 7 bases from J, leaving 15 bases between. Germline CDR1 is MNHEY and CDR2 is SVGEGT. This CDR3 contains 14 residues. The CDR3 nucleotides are TGTGCCAGCAGTGCCGGGACAAAGGGCAACATTCAGTACTTA. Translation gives CASSAGTKGNIQYL.

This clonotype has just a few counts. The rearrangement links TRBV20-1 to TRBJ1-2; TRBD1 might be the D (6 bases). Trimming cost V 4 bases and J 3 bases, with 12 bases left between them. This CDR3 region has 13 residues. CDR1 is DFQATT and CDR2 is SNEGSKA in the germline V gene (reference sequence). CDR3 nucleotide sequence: TGCAGTGCTAAAGGGGGGGCTGACTATGGCTACACCTTC. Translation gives CSAKGGADYGYTF.

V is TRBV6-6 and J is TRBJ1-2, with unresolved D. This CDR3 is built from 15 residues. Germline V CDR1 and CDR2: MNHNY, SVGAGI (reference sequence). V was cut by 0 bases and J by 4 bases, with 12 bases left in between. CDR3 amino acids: CASSYSNNFVYGYTF. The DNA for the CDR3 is TGTGCCAGCAGTTACTCGAATAATTTCGTCTATGGCTACACCTTC.

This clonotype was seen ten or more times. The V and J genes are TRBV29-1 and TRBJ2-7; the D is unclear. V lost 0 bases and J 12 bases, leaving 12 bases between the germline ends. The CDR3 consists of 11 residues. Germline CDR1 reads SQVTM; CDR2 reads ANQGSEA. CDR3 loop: CSVEDSRVRYF. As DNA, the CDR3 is TGCAGCGTTGAAGATTCGCGCGTACGGTACTTC.

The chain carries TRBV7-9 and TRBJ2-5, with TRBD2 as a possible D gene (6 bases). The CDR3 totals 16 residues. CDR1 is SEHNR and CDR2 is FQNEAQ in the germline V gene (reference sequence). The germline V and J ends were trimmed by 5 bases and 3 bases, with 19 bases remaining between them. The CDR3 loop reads CASSPRVPGVEETQYF. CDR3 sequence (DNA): TGTGCCAGCAGCCCCAGGGTGCCGGGGGTGGAAGAGACCCAGTACTTC.

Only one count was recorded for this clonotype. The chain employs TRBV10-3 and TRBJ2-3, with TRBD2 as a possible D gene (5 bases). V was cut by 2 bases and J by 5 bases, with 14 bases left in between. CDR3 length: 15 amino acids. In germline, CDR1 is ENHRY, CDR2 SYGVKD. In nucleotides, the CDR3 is TGTGCCATCAGTGAGATCAGGCTAGGAGGAGATACGCAGTATTTT. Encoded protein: CAISEIRLGGDTQYF.

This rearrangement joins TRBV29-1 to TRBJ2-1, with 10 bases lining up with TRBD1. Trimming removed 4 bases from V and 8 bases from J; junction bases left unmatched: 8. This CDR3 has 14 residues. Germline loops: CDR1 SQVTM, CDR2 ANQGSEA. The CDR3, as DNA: TGCAGCGTTGGGGGACAGGGGTGGCCACATGAGCAGTTCTTC. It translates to CSVGGQGWPHEQFF.

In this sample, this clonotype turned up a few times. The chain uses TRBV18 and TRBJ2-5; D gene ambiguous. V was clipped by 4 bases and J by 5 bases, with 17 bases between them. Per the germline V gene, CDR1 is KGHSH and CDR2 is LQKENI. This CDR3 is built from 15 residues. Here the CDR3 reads CASSLEDPLGETQYF. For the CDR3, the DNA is TGTGCCAGCTCACTCGAGGATCCTCTTGGGGAGACCCAGTACTTC.

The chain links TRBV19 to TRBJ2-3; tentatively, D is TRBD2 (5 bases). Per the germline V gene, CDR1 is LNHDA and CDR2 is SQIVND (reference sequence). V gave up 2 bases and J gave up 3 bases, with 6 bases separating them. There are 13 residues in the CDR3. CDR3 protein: CASSIIATDTQYF. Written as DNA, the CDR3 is TGTGCCAGTAGTATAATAGCGACAGATACGCAGTATTTT.

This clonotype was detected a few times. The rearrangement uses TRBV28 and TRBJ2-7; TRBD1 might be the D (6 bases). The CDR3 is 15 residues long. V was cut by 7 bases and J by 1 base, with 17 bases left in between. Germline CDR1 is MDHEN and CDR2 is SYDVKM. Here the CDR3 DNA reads TGTGCCAGCAATAACAGGGAAAGAAGATCCTACGAGCAGTACTTC. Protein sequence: CASNNRERRSYEQYF. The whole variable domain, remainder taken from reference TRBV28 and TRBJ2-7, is DVKVTQSSRYLVKRTGEKVFLECVQDMDHENMFWYRQDPGLGLRLIYFSYDVKMKEKGDIPEGYSVSREKKERFSLILESASTNQTSMYLCASNNRERRSYEQYFGPGTRLTVT.

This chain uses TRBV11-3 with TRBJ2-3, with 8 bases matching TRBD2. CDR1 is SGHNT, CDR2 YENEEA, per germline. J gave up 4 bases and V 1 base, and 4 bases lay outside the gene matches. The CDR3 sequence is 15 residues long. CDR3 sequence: CASSLGGTSSDTQYF. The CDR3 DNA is TGTGCCAGCAGCTTAGGCGGGACTAGTTCAGATACGCAGTATTTT. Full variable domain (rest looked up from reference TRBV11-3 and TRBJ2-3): EAGVVQSPRYKIIEKKQPVAFWCNPISGHNTLYWYLQNLGQGPELLIRYENEEAVDDSQLPKDRFSAERLKGVDSTLKIQPAELGDSAVYLCASSLGGTSSDTQYFGPGTRLTVL.

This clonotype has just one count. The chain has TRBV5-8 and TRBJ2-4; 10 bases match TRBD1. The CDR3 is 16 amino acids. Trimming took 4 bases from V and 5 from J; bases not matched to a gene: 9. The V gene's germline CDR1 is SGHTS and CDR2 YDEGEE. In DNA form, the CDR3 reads TGTGCCAGCAGCAAAACCTACGGGACAGGGGAAAACATTCAGTACTTC. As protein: CASSKTYGTGENIQYF.

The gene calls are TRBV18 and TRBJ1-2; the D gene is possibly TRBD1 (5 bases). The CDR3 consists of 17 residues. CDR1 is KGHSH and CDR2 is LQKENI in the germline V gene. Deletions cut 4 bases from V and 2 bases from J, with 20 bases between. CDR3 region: CASSHRDSGHSNYGYTF. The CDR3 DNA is TGTGCCAGCTCACACCGGGACTCCGGACACTCGAACTATGGCTACACCTTC.

DNA of the CDR3: TGCAGCGAGGTCAAGGACAGGGGTGGCAATCAGCCCCAGCATTTT. Protein product: CSEVKDRGGNQPQHF. The gene calls are TRBV29-1 and TRBJ1-5, with 9 positions matching TRBD1. The CDR3 extends over 15 amino acids. Per the germline V gene, CDR1 is SQVTM and CDR2 is ANQGSEA. With 7 bases clipped from V and 2 bases from J, the junction kept 9 bases outside the gene matches.

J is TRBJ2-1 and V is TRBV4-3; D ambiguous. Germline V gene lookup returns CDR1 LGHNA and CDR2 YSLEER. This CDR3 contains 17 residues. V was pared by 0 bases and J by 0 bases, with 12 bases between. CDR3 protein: CASSQDRTVNSYNEQFF. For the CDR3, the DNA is TGCGCCAGCAGCCAAGATCGGACGGTTAACTCCTACAATGAGCAGTTCTTC.

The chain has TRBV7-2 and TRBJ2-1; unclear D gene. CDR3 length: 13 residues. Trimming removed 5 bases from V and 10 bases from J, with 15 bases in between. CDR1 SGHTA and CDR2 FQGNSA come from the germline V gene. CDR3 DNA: TGTGCCAGCAGCCCTCAGGTGTTGGTAGAGCAGTTCTTC. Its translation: CASSPQVLVEQFF.

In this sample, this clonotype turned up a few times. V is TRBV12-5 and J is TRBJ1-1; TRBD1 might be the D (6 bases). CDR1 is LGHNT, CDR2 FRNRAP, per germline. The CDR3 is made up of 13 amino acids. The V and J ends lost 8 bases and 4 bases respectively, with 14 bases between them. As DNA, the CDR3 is TGTGCTAGTTCGTGGGGGCGCGGCACTGAAGCTTTCTTT. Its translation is CASSWGRGTEAFF.

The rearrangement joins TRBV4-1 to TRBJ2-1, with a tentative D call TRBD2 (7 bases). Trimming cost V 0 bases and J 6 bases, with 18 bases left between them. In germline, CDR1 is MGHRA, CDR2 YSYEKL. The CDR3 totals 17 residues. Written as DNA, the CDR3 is TGCGCCAGCAGCCAAGAAAGCGGGACAAGAAAATCCAATGAGCAGTTCTTC. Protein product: CASSQESGTRKSNEQFF.

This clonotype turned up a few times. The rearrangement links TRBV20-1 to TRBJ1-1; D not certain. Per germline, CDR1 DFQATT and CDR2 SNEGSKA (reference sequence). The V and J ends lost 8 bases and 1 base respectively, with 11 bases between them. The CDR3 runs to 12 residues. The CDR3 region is CSMEFGNTEAFF. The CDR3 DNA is TGCAGTATGGAATTCGGGAACACTGAAGCTTTCTTT.